A single sample is the source of the 22 T cell receptor beta chains below, sequenced in a study of T cells in women clearing cervical HPV infection (dated by TCRdb to 2016 to 2019). Receptor libraries were prepared by the immunoSEQ multiplex PCR assay. The table comes from immuneACCESS by way of TCRdb, which keeps in-frame sequences with V and J called. Part of the clones is missing from these tables; in studies checked, under half for an unresolved V gene and the rest for unknown reasons. The sample has around 30,000 clones on record. The ten largest make up more than 3% of the sample. Sequenced input: blood buffy coat. All receptors come from a woman between 18 and 70 years old with a cervical HPV16 infection that either progressed to CIN3+ or cleared (not recorded which).

The CDR3: CASSLEGPQHYNEQFF. The sequenced CDR3 bases are TGCGCCAGCAGCTTGGAGGGGCCCCAGCACTACAATGAG. The V and J genes are TRBV5-1 and TRBJ2-1; possible D gene TRBD1, 5 bases. The CDR3 end falls 3 residues outside the read, so it is completed with the germline J gene. Between the trimmed V and J ends, which lost 0 bases and 3 bases, there was a span of 13 bases. The CDR3 is 16 residues long. Germline CDR1 is SGHRS and CDR2 is YFSETQ.

As to this clone: With the read ending 3 residues before the CDR3 end, the germline J gene is used to fill in that end. This chain links TRBV5-8 with TRBJ1-2, with D perhaps TRBD1 (5 bases). Germline CDR1 reads SGHTS; CDR2 reads YDEGEE. The length of the CDR3 is 13 residues. The sequenced CDR3 bases are TGTGCCAGCAGCCCTCAGGGACTTAGCGGC. Protein product: CASSPQGLSG. The CDR3 in full is CASSPQGLSGYTF.

Turning to this clone: The CDR3 end lies 3 residues beyond the end of the read and is filled in from the germline J gene. This chain connects TRBV7-3 to TRBJ2-2; D remains unclear. Germline V lookup: CDR1 SGHTA, CDR2 FQGTGA. This CDR3 comprises 15 residues. Trimming pared 5 bases from V and 0 bases from J, leaving 10 bases between. The chain's CDR3 is CASSPQRANTGELFF. The DNA read from the CDR3 is TGTGCCAGCAGCCCCCAGAGAGCGAACACCGGGGAG.

About this clone: The sequenced fragment ends 3 residues before the CDR3 boundary, so the rest is inferred from the germline J gene. V gene TRBV29-1 combines with J gene TRBJ2-3; D not resolved. V was trimmed by 8 bases and J by 3 bases, leaving 12 bases between them. Germline V gene sequence: CDR1 SQVTM, CDR2 ANQGSEA. The length of the CDR3 is 12 residues. The CDR3 DNA, read in part, is TGCAGCTCAAAGATCGGGACAGATACG. Translating it yields CSSKIGTDT. The entire CDR3 is CSSKIGTDTQYF.

To note about this clone: With the read ending 3 residues before the CDR3 end, the germline J gene is used to fill in that end. This rearrangement joins TRBV6-2 or TRBV6-3 to TRBJ2-7; 10 nucleotides align to TRBD2. Germline CDR1 and CDR2: MNHEY and SVGEGT. After removal of 1 base from V and 5 bases from J, the junction contained 5 bases not matched to a gene. The CDR3 runs 15 residues. The CDR3 protein is CASSYLALAGDEQYF. CDR3 bases read: TGTGCCAGCAGTTACTTGGCCCTAGCGGGGGACGAG.

About this clone: Sequencing ends 3 residues short of the CDR3 end; the germline J gene provides the rest. This chain joins TRBV7-9 and TRBJ1-2; TRBD1 matches 7 bases. Losses at the gene ends were 5 bases for V and 7 bases for J; bases not matched to a gene: 1. The germline CDR1 and CDR2 sequences are SEHNR and FQNEAQ (reference sequence). The CDR3 is made up of 11 amino acids. The sequenced CDR3 bases are TGTGCCAGCAGCAGACAGGGTGGC. Residues: CASSRQGG. The full-length CDR3 reads as CASSRQGGYTF.

A word on this clone: Read sequence stops 3 residues before the CDR3 end, and the germline J gene provides the missing end. The chain links TRBV6-1 to TRBJ1-2; D unresolved. The CDR3 has 14 residues. Germline V gives CDR1 MNHNS, CDR2 SASEGT. V was cut by 2 bases and J by 3 bases, with 10 bases left in between. The CDR3 DNA, read in part, is TGTGCCAGCAGTGAAAACAGAAGGGACTATGGC. As protein: CASSENRRDYG. The whole CDR3 protein is CASSENRRDYGYTF.

Concerning this clone: The read ends 3 residues early relative to the CDR3; the germline J gene fills the gap. This chain joins TRBV20-1 and TRBJ2-7, with 11 bases fitting TRBD2. The V gene end was trimmed by 6 bases and the J gene end by 2 bases; junction bases not matched to a gene: 12. Germline CDR1 DFQATT, CDR2 SNEGSKA (reference sequence). The CDR3 length is 16 residues. Incomplete CDR3 DNA: TGCAGTGCCCCCGGGGCTCTAGCGGGGGGTACCTACGAG. It codes for CSAPGALAGGTYE. The entire CDR3 reads CSAPGALAGGTYEQYF.

A remark on this clone: The read ends 3 residues early relative to the CDR3; the germline J gene fills the gap. V and J are TRBV6-4 and TRBJ1-2; D ambiguous. Germline V gives CDR1 MRHNA, CDR2 SNTAGT. V was cut by 4 bases and J by 4 bases, with 10 bases left in between. CDR3 length: 13 amino acids. CDR3 DNA, as far as it was read: TGTGCCAGCAGTGCAGGACTAGGCTATGGC. Its translation is CASSAGLGYG. Given in full, the CDR3 is CASSAGLGYGYTF.

In the case of this clone: Germline and junction disagree at one end, which may indicate a read error. The CDR3 is cut off 3 residues early in the read; its end comes from the germline J gene. The same CDR3 also results from other DNA sequences found in this sample. The chain recombines TRBV7-2 with TRBJ1-3; D is uncertain. Germline CDR1 reads SGHTA; CDR2 reads FQGNSA. The CDR3 has 13 residues. CDR3 DNA (partial): TGTGCCAGCGTCAGGAGCTCTGGAAACACG. It is translated as CASVRSSGNT. The full CDR3 sequence reads CASVRSSGNTIYF.

CDR3 DNA (partial): TGCGCCAGCCGTCAAGAGGCTAGCGGGAGCCCAGCACAAGAGACG. This encodes CASRQEASGSPAQET. The full CDR3 sequence reads CASRQEASGSPAQETQYF. The chain employs TRBV5-1 and TRBJ2-3, with 10 bases aligning to TRBD2. The read gets to within 3 residues of the CDR3 end, and the germline J gene fills in the rest. Germline lookup yields CDR1 SGHRS and CDR2 YFSETQ. The CDR3 contains 18 residues.

As for this clone: The read falls 3 residues short of the CDR3 end, and the missing part is taken from the germline J gene. J is TRBJ1-1 and V is TRBV20-1, with D maybe TRBD1 (5 bases). From germline, CDR1 is DFQATT and CDR2 SNEGSKA (reference sequence). This CDR3 is 13 amino acids long. Between the trimmed V and J ends, which lost 2 bases and 4 bases, there was a span of 11 bases. The CDR3 is CSARQGSSTEAFF. CDR3 DNA (partial): TGCAGTGCTAGACAGGGAAGTAGCACTGAA.

The CDR3 DNA, read in part, is TGTGCCAGCAGCCTTTTTCGACAAACGAACACTGAA. Its protein is CASSLFRQTNTE. Given in full, the CDR3 is CASSLFRQTNTEAFF. This sequence joins TRBV11-2 and TRBJ1-1; no reliable D call. The CDR3 extends 3 residues past the end of the read, so its final part is completed from the germline J gene. The germline V gene has CDR1 SGHAT and CDR2 FQNNGV. The CDR3 loop spans 15 amino acids. V was trimmed by 5 bases and J by 1 base, leaving 14 bases between them.

Note on this clone: The read halts 3 residues ahead of the CDR3 end, with the missing end drawn from the germline J gene. The V gene is TRBV19, the J gene TRBJ2-3, with a weak D call TRBD2 (6 bases). V lost 5 bases to trimming and J lost 0 bases, with 18 bases between them. This CDR3 is 17 amino acids long. The germline V gene encodes CDR1 LNHDA and CDR2 SQIVND (reference sequence). Incomplete CDR3 DNA: TGTGCCAGTAGTGAGGGGCGGGGCAGATCTAGCACAGATACG. Encoded protein: CASSEGRGRSSTDT. The whole CDR3 protein reads CASSEGRGRSSTDTQYF.

Of note for this clone: The read is 3 residues too short to cover the CDR3 end, so that end is filled in from the germline J gene. This rearrangement joins TRBV5-1 to TRBJ1-2, with TRBD1 as a possible D gene (6 bases). The CDR3 totals 14 residues. The V gene lost 0 bases and the J gene lost 7 bases, with 13 bases spanning the gap. Germline V lookup: CDR1 SGHRS, CDR2 YFSETQ. CDR3 bases read: TGCGCCAGCAGCTTGGTCTTACAGGGAGGTGGC. Protein: CASSLVLQGGG. Given in full, the CDR3 is CASSLVLQGGGYTF.

Comments on this clone: The CDR3 end falls 3 residues outside the read, so it is completed with the germline J gene. The J gene is TRBJ1-1, the V gene TRBV10-3; no reliable D call. The CDR3 runs 14 residues. The germline V gene encodes CDR1 ENHRY and CDR2 SYGVKD. Incomplete CDR3 DNA: TGTGCCATCAGTGACCCGACATCTCGCGCCGAA. It encodes CAISDPTSRAE. The whole CDR3 region reads CAISDPTSRAEAFF.

Regarding this clone: The read falls 3 residues short of the CDR3 end, and the missing part is taken from the germline J gene. This sequence joins TRBV7-2 and TRBJ2-4; a weak D match, TRBD1 (6 bases). Germline V lookup: CDR1 SGHTA, CDR2 FQGNSA. This CDR3 comprises 15 residues. CDR3 region: CASSQGSRGYYGQYF. Incomplete CDR3 DNA: TGTGCCAGCAGTCAAGGGTCCAGGGGATACTATGGT.

Of note for this clone: Coverage ceases 3 residues before the CDR3 finishes, and the germline J gene fills in the end. The rearrangement joins TRBV24-1 to TRBJ1-2, with D possibly being TRBD1 (5 bases). Germline CDR1 reads KGHDR; CDR2 reads SFDVKD. The V end lost 5 bases, the J end lost 6 bases, and 12 bases lay between the germline ends. This CDR3 has 13 amino acids. The CDR3 DNA, read in part, is TGTGCCACCAGTGTCTCAGGGAGGGATGGC. It codes for CATSVSGRDG. The whole CDR3 sequence is CATSVSGRDGYTF.

With respect to this clone: The sequence runs out 3 residues before the end of the CDR3; the remainder is reconstructed from the germline J gene. This chain connects TRBV20-1 to TRBJ1-4, with D unresolved. The CDR3 contains 13 residues. Germline lookup yields CDR1 DFQATT and CDR2 SNEGSKA (reference sequence). The ends were cut back, 3 bases at V and 2 bases at J, with 7 bases in the middle. CDR3: CSASYGTNEKLFF. Incomplete CDR3 DNA: TGCAGTGCTAGTTACGGGACTAATGAAAAA.

Note on this clone: The junction and the germline gene differ at one end; a read error may be behind it. The read gets to within 3 residues of the CDR3 end, and the germline J gene fills in the rest. Other DNA sequences in the same sample also yield this CDR3. The chain combines TRBV20-1 with TRBJ2-3; D is unresolved. From germline, CDR1 is DFQATT and CDR2 SNEGSKA (reference sequence). There are 13 residues in the CDR3. The CDR3 is CSARGTSTDTQYF. CDR3 DNA (partial): TGCAGTGCAAGAGGAACTAGCACAGATACG.

Details on this clone: Read data end 3 residues before the CDR3 end; the end is taken from the germline J gene. V is TRBV5-1 and J is TRBJ1-6; 8 nucleotides agree with TRBD1. Losses at the gene ends were 5 bases for V and 1 base for J; bases not matched to a gene: 8. This CDR3 is 17 amino acids long. Germline lookup yields CDR1 SGHRS and CDR2 YFSETQ. The chain's CDR3 is CASSRTGMGSYNSPLHF. The part of the CDR3 DNA that was read is TGCGCCAGCAGTAGGACAGGGATGGGGTCCTATAATTCACCC. Full variable domain (outside the CDR3, taken from reference TRBV5-1 and TRBJ1-6): KAGVTQTPRYLIKTRGQQVTLSCSPISGHRSVSWYQQTPGQGLQFLFEYFSETQRNKGNFPGRFSGRQFSNSRSEMNVSTLELGDSALYLCASSRTGMGSYNSPLHFGNGTRLTVT.

About this clone: Read coverage stops 3 residues before the CDR3 terminus; the germline J gene supplies the remainder. The rearrangement links TRBV7-9 to TRBJ2-2; D is perhaps TRBD1 (5 bases). The CDR3 covers 15 residues. Per the germline V gene, CDR1 is SEHNR and CDR2 is FQNEAQ (reference sequence). CDR3 amino acids: CASSSETVSYSPLFF. The covered CDR3 bases are TGTGCCAGCAGCTCGGAGACAGTGAGTTATTCGCCG.